These 22 T cell receptor beta chains came from one sample sequenced in a study of graft-versus-host responses after intestinal transplantation. The data were produced by immunoSEQ multiplex PCR, yet TCRdb's version contains in-frame clones alone and is incomplete. The table shows 85,000 to 100,000 clones, with about 82% occurring only once. Material: PBMCs, obtained 255 days after intestinal transplant. Every receptor here comes from a human patient who received an intestinal transplant, so some T cells may come from the graft donor.

The chain recombines TRBV25-1 with TRBJ1-1; D is ambiguous. The CDR3 is 12 amino acids. In germline, CDR1 is MGHDK, CDR2 SYGVNS. Trimming stripped 1 base from V and 6 bases from J, with 6 bases between. CDR3 loop: CASSEWEAEAFF. Written as DNA, the CDR3 is TGTGCCAGCAGTGAATGGGAGGCTGAAGCTTTCTTT.

This clone occurred once. The chain is built from TRBV5-5 and TRBJ2-7; 9 bases map to TRBD1. Germline values: CDR1 SGHKS, CDR2 YYEKEE (reference sequence). V shed 2 bases and J 7 bases; nucleotides not matched to a gene: 4. This CDR3 contains 13 residues. The CDR3 sequence is CASSLGQGREQYF. The CDR3 DNA follows: TGTGCCAGCAGCTTAGGACAGGGGCGGGAGCAGTACTTC.

This chain links TRBV11-2 with TRBJ1-3; D unresolved. Trimming left V 6 bases short and J 7 bases short, with 19 bases between. Germline CDR1 SGHAT, CDR2 FQNNGV. This CDR3 has 15 amino acids. CDR3: CASSYRASSRNTIYF. The CDR3 DNA sequence: TGTGCCAGCAGTTACCGGGCCTCAAGTCGGAACACCATATATTTT.

The V and J genes are TRBV28 and TRBJ2-5; 7 bases line up with TRBD1. After removal of 2 bases from V and 9 bases from J, the junction contained 6 bases not matched to a gene. Germline CDR1 MDHEN, CDR2 SYDVKM. This CDR3 is 13 amino acids long. In nucleotides, the CDR3 is TGTGCCAGCAGTTTAGGTACAGGGGATGCCCAGTACTTC. The encoded protein is CASSLGTGDAQYF.

This chain links TRBV10-1 with TRBJ2-3; 8 bases align to TRBD2. There are 20 residues in the CDR3. Germline CDR1 is WNHNN and CDR2 is SYGVQD (reference sequence). The J segment lost 4 bases and the V segment lost 3 bases, leaving 21 bases of the junction unmatched. CDR3 coding DNA: TGCGCCAGCAGTGACCGGCGGGGTAGCGGGGAGGGGCATGGCCCAGATACGCAGTATTTT. Amino acids: CASSDRRGSGEGHGPDTQYF.

J is TRBJ1-5 and V is TRBV28, with D possibly matching TRBD1 (5 bases). The V end was cut by 4 bases, the J end by 4 bases, with 14 bases between. Looked up from germline, CDR1 is MDHEN and CDR2 is SYDVKM. The CDR3 contains 15 residues. The CDR3: CASSYERGGNQPQHF. The CDR3 DNA sequence: TGTGCCAGCAGTTACGAACGGGGGGGAAATCAGCCCCAGCATTTT.

This clone was picked up a small number of times. The J gene is TRBJ1-4, the V gene TRBV4-1; 8 bases are shared with TRBD1. The germline gives CDR1 MGHRA, CDR2 YSYEKL. The CDR3 is 17 residues long. With V trimmed by 4 bases and J by 4 bases, 11 bases remained unmatched. CDR3 DNA: TGCGCCAGCAGCCTTTACTTGACAGGGGCCTTTAATGAAAAACTGTTTTTT. Amino acid sequence: CASSLYLTGAFNEKLFF.

J is TRBJ2-7 and V is TRBV10-1; D unresolved. CDR3 size: 12 residues. CDR1 is WNHNN and CDR2 is SYGVQD in the germline V gene (reference sequence). V was clipped by 5 bases and J by 4 bases, with 9 bases between them. The CDR3 coding sequence is TGCGCCAGCAGTCGGTGTGGGTACGAGCAGTACTTC. This encodes CASSRCGYEQYF.

V is TRBV11-3 and J is TRBJ2-7, with D perhaps matching TRBD2 (6 bases). The V gene lost 5 bases and the J gene lost 4 bases, with 12 bases spanning the gap. The CDR3 runs to 13 residues. CDR1 and CDR2 (germline): SGHNT, YENEEA. The CDR3, as DNA: TGTGCCAGCAGCCCAGGCCGGGGGTACGAGCAGTACTTC. Protein product: CASSPGRGYEQYF. The full variable domain, with the rest looked up from reference TRBV11-3 and TRBJ2-7, is EAGVVQSPRYKIIEKKQPVAFWCNPISGHNTLYWYLQNLGQGPELLIRYENEEAVDDSQLPKDRFSAERLKGVDSTLKIQPAELGDSAVYLCASSPGRGYEQYFGPGTRLTVT.

This sequence joins TRBV6-5 and TRBJ2-5; 12 positions match TRBD2. The CDR3 consists of 14 residues. Germline V gene data show CDR1 as MNHEY and CDR2 as SVGAGI. Trimming removed 6 bases from V and 4 bases from J; junction bases left unmatched: 3. The CDR3 sequence is CASSLAGGRETQYF. DNA for the CDR3: TGTGCCAGCAGCCTAGCGGGGGGGCGAGAGACCCAGTACTTC.

The chain is built from TRBV5-8 and TRBJ1-5; TRBD1 is a possible D gene (6 bases). The CDR3 has 15 amino acids. Germline assignment: CDR1 SGHTS and CDR2 YDEGEE. Trimming pared 3 bases from V and 3 bases from J, leaving 13 bases between. The DNA of the CDR3 is TGTGCCAGCAGCTCGTCTGGACAGTTCAATCAGCCCCAGCATTTT. Its protein is CASSSSGQFNQPQHF.

This rearrangement joins TRBV6-1 to TRBJ1-5; D gene ambiguous. From germline, CDR1 is MNHNS and CDR2 SASEGT. This CDR3 comprises 16 residues. The V end was cut by 1 base, the J end by 0 bases, with 10 bases between. CDR3 loop: CASSEGNSNSNQPQHF. CDR3 nucleotides: TGTGCCAGCAGTGAAGGGAACAGTAATAGCAATCAGCCCCAGCATTTT.

The chain recombines TRBV27 with TRBJ1-1; tentatively, D is TRBD1 (6 bases). This CDR3 has 13 amino acids. The ends were cut back, 8 bases at V and 5 bases at J, with 15 bases in the middle. CDR1 is MNHEY, CDR2 SMNVEV, per germline (reference sequence). In DNA, the CDR3 is TGTGCCAGCTTCGGGGGGCGCCGGACTGAAGCTTTCTTT. This translates into CASFGGRRTEAFF.

The chain has TRBV11-2 and TRBJ1-3; D not resolved. This CDR3 comprises 17 residues. V was cut by 6 bases and J by 9 bases, with 27 bases left in between. Germline V lookup: CDR1 SGHAT, CDR2 FQNNGV. CDR3 in amino acids: CASRFGSQSLLSATIYF. The CDR3 DNA sequence: TGTGCCAGCAGGTTCGGGTCCCAATCACTCTTGTCGGCCACCATATATTTT.

In its sample, this clone was seen once. The V gene is TRBV27, the J gene TRBJ1-1; perhaps TRBD1 as D (5 bases). With 1 base removed from V and 1 base from J, the gap between germline ends came to 10 bases. Looked up from germline, CDR1 is MNHEY and CDR2 is SMNVEV (reference sequence). The length of the CDR3 is 15 residues. In DNA form, the CDR3 reads TGTGCCAGCAGTTTATTAGGGACTCGGAACACTGAAGCTTTCTTT. Protein: CASSLLGTRNTEAFF.

The V call is TRBV21-1, the J call TRBJ2-7; TRBD2 is the table's D call and was not checked against the DNA. TRBV21-1 is labeled a pseudogene. The CDR3 is made up of 14 amino acids. Written as DNA, the CDR3 is TGTGCCAGCAGCTGCAGCGGCAACCCCCACGAGCAGTACTTC. Translation: CASSCSGNPHEQYF.

V and J are TRBV6-5 and TRBJ2-7; D tentatively fits TRBD1 or TRBD2 (5 bases each). Germline V lookup: CDR1 MNHEY, CDR2 SVGAGI. The ends were cut back, 2 bases at V and 2 bases at J, with 13 bases in the middle. The length of the CDR3 is 15 residues. The DNA of the CDR3 is TGTGCCAGCAGTTACCGGGGACCCGCCACCTACGAGCAGTACTTC. Its translation is CASSYRGPATYEQYF.

The chain recombines TRBV7-2 with TRBJ1-2, with a tentative D call TRBD1 (5 bases). This CDR3 comprises 14 residues. The germline V gene encodes CDR1 SGHTA and CDR2 FQGNSA. Trimming removed 4 bases from V and 4 bases from J, with 13 bases in between. CDR3 bases: TGTGCCAGCAGCTCGGCCCAGGGCGGCTATGGCTACACCTTC. Protein sequence: CASSSAQGGYGYTF.

The chain combines TRBV6-1 with TRBJ1-5; 9 bases map to TRBD1. V gave up 0 bases and J gave up 4 bases; unmatched junction bases: 7. The CDR3 loop spans 17 amino acids. From germline, CDR1 is MNHNS and CDR2 SASEGT. CDR3 sequence reads: CASSEAWGQGGNQPQHF. As DNA, the CDR3 is TGTGCCAGCAGTGAAGCGTGGGGACAGGGTGGAAATCAGCCCCAGCATTTT.

The chain uses TRBV5-4 and TRBJ1-5; TRBD1 might be the D (6 bases). V lost 2 bases, J lost 7 bases, and 13 bases lay in between. CDR1 is SGHNT and CDR2 is YYREEE in the germline V gene (reference sequence). The CDR3 extends over 14 amino acids. The CDR3, as DNA: TGTGCCAGCAGCTTCGGGGGCGCGGGGCAGCCCCAGCATTTT. Protein: CASSFGGAGQPQHF.

The V and J genes are TRBV25-1 and TRBJ1-2; TRBD1 matches 7 bases. V lost 4 bases to trimming and J lost 2 bases; unmatched junction nucleotides: 4. Germline-derived CDR1 and CDR2 are MGHDK and SYGVNS. The CDR3 is made up of 14 amino acids. As DNA, the CDR3 is TGTGCCAGCAGTGGGGACAGTTCAAACTATGGCTACACCTTC. Translation gives CASSGDSSNYGYTF.

V gene TRBV6-5 combines with J gene TRBJ2-5; TRBD2 might be the D (5 bases). Trimming left V 3 bases short and J 7 bases short, with 12 bases between. This CDR3 is 13 amino acids long. The germline V gene encodes CDR1 MNHEY and CDR2 SVGAGI. The CDR3 protein is CASSYKEEGTQYF. CDR3 in DNA: TGTGCCAGCAGTTATAAGGAGGAAGGGACCCAGTACTTC.